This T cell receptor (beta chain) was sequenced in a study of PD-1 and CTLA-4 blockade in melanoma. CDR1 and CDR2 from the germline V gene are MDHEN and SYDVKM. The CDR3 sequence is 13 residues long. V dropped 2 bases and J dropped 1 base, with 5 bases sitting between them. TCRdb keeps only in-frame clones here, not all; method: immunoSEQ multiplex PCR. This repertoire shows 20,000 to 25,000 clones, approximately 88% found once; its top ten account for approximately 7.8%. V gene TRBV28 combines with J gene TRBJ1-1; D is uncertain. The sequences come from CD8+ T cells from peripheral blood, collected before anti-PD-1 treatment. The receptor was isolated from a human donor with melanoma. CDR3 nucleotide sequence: TGTGCCAGCAGTTTAGGCTCGAACACTGAAGCTTTCTTT. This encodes CASSLGSNTEAFF.